Listed below are T cell receptor beta chains from one sample, sequenced in a study of Graves' ophthalmopathy and Graves' hyperthyroidism. TCRdb re-called the multiplex PCR reads through MiXCR, storing one row per CDR3 protein. The sample holds over a million distinct CDR3 sequences; about 40% are singletons and the top ten take around 10%. The sample consisted of peripheral blood or thyroid tissue (not recorded which). Receptors originate from an adult man with Graves' hyperthyroidism. The CDR3 runs from the conserved cysteine through the conserved F or W. D genes are given only for firm matches. Clone size is given for some rows only: seen once, a few or many times, or a class if the clone is expanded.

many	TRBV13	NA	TRBJ1-1	TGTGCCAGCAGCTTAGAGCACAGGGACACTGAAGCTTTCTTT	CASSLEHRDTEAFF
few	TRBV7-2	NA	TRBJ1-2	TGTGCCAGCAGCTTGGGGGAGGGAGCTAGCGATCAGTATGGCTACACCTTC	CASSLGEGASDQYGYTF
NA	TRBV2	TRBD1	TRBJ1-1	TGTGCCAGCAGCGCCCGGACAGGGGGCAGGACTGAAGCTTTCTTT	CASSARTGGRTEAFF
NA	TRBV10-3	NA	TRBJ1-4	TGTGCCAGCTCGGTCTACGGGGCCGGGGGAGAAAAACTGTTTTTT	CASSVYGAGGEKLFF
NA	TRBV20-1	NA	TRBJ1-2	TGCAGTGCTAGGTATCCTGGCTACACCTTC	CSARYPGYTF
many	TRBV7-2	NA	TRBJ2-7	TGTGCCAGCAGCTTGGGGGGCGCGGGGGAGCAGTACTTC	CASSLGGAGEQYF
NA	TRBV25-1	NA	TRBJ2-5	TGTGCCAGCGGCTTTGACGGGCAAGAGACCCAGTACTTC	CASGFDGQETQYF
many	TRBV10-3	TRBD1	TRBJ2-7	TGTGCCATCAGTGGGGGACAGGGTTCACGGTACGAGCAGTACTTC	CAISGGQGSRYEQYF
few	TRBV30	TRBD1	TRBJ1-5	TGTGCCTGGAGTGGGGGACAGGGGAATGGAGGCAATCAGCCCCAGCATTTT	CAWSGGQGNGGNQPQHF
few	TRBV10-3	NA	TRBJ2-4	TGTGCCATCAAGTCCCAAGAAAACATTCAGTACTTC	CAIKSQENIQYF
many	TRBV9	TRBD1	TRBJ1-5	TGTGCCAGCAGCGCACAGGGGACCTACAATCAGCCCCAGCATTTT	CASSAQGTYNQPQHF
NA	TRBV30	NA	TRBJ1-3	TGTGCCTGGAGACCAGGGGCTGGAAACACCATATATTTT	CAWRPGAGNTIYF
many	TRBV4-3	TRBD1	TRBJ1-5	TGCGCCAGCAGCCTCCAGACAGGGTGGAATCAGCCCCAGCATTTT	CASSLQTGWNQPQHF
many	TRBV10-3	TRBD1	TRBJ1-1	TGTGCCATCAGTGGACAGGGGGCGCACACTGAAGCTTTCTTT	CAISGQGAHTEAFF
NA	TRBV20-1	NA	TRBJ2-7	TGCAGTGCTAGAGATTCCGGGACCCCGGGGGGCACCTACGAGCAGTACTTC	CSARDSGTPGGTYEQYF
few	TRBV7-8	TRBD1	TRBJ2-2	TGTGCCAGCAGGTCTGGGACAGGGATCGGCACCGGGGAGCTGTTTTTT	CASRSGTGIGTGELFF
NA	TRBV6-5	TRBD1	TRBJ1-2	TGTGCCAGCAGTTACACCGGGACAGAAGCTGGCTACACCTTC	CASSYTGTEAGYTF
many	TRBV7-2	TRBD2	TRBJ2-7	TGTGCCAGCAGCAGGGGGCGGGGGGGCTACGAGCAGTACTTC	CASSRGRGGYEQYF
many	TRBV7-9	NA	TRBJ1-1	TGTGCCAGCAGCTTCGGACCGAACACTGAAGCTTTCTTT	CASSFGPNTEAFF
NA	TRBV29-1	NA	TRBJ1-2	TGCAGCGTTGCTGGGGCACTGGATGGCTACACCTTC	CSVAGALDGYTF
NA	TRBV2	TRBD2	TRBJ2-7	TGTGCCTTACGAGGACTAGCGGATACCTACGAGCAGTACTTC	CALRGLADTYEQYF
many	TRBV29-1	NA	TRBJ1-2	TGCAGCGTCACGCGAGGGCAGGGGAACTATGGCTACACCTTC	CSVTRGQGNYGYTF